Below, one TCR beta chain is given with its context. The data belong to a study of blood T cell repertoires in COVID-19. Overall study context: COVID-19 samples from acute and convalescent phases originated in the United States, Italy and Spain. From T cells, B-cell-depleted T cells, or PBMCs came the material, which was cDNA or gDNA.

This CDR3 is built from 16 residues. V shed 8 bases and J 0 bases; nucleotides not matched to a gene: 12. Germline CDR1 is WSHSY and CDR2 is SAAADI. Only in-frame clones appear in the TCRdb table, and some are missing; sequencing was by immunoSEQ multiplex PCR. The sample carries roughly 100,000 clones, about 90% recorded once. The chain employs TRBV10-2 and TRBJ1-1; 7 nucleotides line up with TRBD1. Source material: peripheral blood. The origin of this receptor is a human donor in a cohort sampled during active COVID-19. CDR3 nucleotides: TGCGCCAGCTCCGACAGGGCGAGATCCATGAACACTGAAGCTTTCTTT. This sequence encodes CASSDRARSMNTEAFF.